This section outlines one T cell receptor beta chain sequence together with its context. Antigen specificity is unknown. Here immunoSEQ multiplex PCR was the method, and the copy in TCRdb shows in-frame clones only, minus some. The data show under 75,000 clones, 70% to 80% seen once. These data belong to a study of early stage breast cancer tumors. Study information: Most of the 16 invasive tumors were ER+, PR+ and HER2-. About 8 ER+/PR+/HER2- tumors were invasive ductal; a few were invasive lobular. Overall study findings and caveats: Comparing each tissue with blood distinguished tumor from normal in 14 of 16 patients.

The CDR3 runs 14 residues. V dropped 4 bases and J dropped 6 bases, with 14 bases sitting between them. In germline, CDR1 is SGHRS, CDR2 YFSETQ. Sequenced: blood. The source of this sequence is a person aged 25 to 45 with breast cancer. The V call is TRBV5-1, the J call TRBJ2-1, with D perhaps TRBD1 (6 bases). The CDR3 bases are TGCGCCAGCAGCCTTGGACAGATTTCCAATGAGCAGTTCTTC. The encoded protein is CASSLGQISNEQFF.